The source of this TCR beta chain is a study of T cells in Graves' hyperthyroidism and ophthalmopathy. From RNA transcripts, TCR beta CDR3 regions were amplified. A set of HTBI primers served as the primers for a first-round RT-PCR of the TCR CDR3. One entry per CDR3 protein, called by TCRdb with MiXCR from the multiplex PCR reads. The sample has 300,000 to 450,000 distinct CDR3 sequences, roughly 14% seen once; the top ten hold about 18%. J was trimmed by 6 bases and V by 3 bases; bases with no gene match: 8. CDR1 and CDR2 from the germline V gene are SQVTM and ANQGSEA. The CDR3 covers 13 residues. This clonotype was recorded a few times.

The sequenced sample consisted of blood. The V and J genes are TRBV29-1 and TRBJ2-7; 7 positions agree with TRBD1. The sequence was obtained from a woman in her 30s with Graves' ophthalmopathy. The CDR3 loop reads CSVEHRGYGEQYF. Here the CDR3 DNA reads TGCAGCGTTGAGCACAGGGGATATGGCGAGCAGTACTTC.